Each of the 30 T cell receptor beta chains below was sequenced from the same sample in a study of blood T cells in healthy people across ages. Alongside a J-beta primer mix, a sample-barcoded 5' primer served in a second PCR lasting roughly 6 to 11 cycles. One entry per CDR3 protein results from TCRdb running MiXCR on the 5' RACE reads. The table includes about 1.8 million distinct CDR3 sequences, around 48% detected once. Sequencing was carried out using blood. The receptors derive from a woman in her 40s in good health.

The chain links TRBV6-5 to TRBJ1-6; tentative D call: TRBD1 (6 bases). V lost 2 bases, J lost 6 bases, and 20 bases lay in between. The CDR3 spans 18 residues. Per germline, CDR1 MNHEY and CDR2 SVGAGI. CDR3 loop: CASSYANRALGGNSPLHF. Written as DNA, the CDR3 is TGTGCCAGCAGTTACGCCAACAGGGCCCTCGGCGGTAATTCACCCCTCCACTTT.

This sequence joins TRBV3-1 and TRBJ2-7; D might be TRBD2 (5 bases). Between the trimmed V and J ends, which lost 1 base and 7 bases, there was a span of 17 bases. This CDR3 comprises 15 residues. The germline V gene has CDR1 LGHDT and CDR2 YNNKEL (reference sequence). The CDR3 nucleotides read TGTGCCAGCAGCCAAGCCCAGTCCCTGGGAGAAGAGCAGTACTTC. Its translation: CASSQAQSLGEEQYF.

CDR3 coding DNA: TGTGCCAGCAGCCCCTTGCACGGATATAATGAAAAACTGTTTTTT. It translates to CASSPLHGYNEKLFF. This chain joins TRBV7-9 and TRBJ1-4; D is unclear. With 5 bases removed from V and 4 bases from J, the gap between germline ends came to 14 bases. This CDR3 has 15 residues. CDR1 is SEHNR and CDR2 is FQNEAQ in the germline V gene (reference sequence).

This clonotype was found a few times. The genes are TRBV20-1 and TRBJ2-3; the match to TRBD2 covers 13 bases. The V gene's germline CDR1 is DFQATT and CDR2 SNEGSKA (reference sequence). The CDR3 extends over 12 amino acids. CDR3 in amino acids: CSPGLAGDTQYF. CDR3 nucleotide sequence: TGCAGCCCGGGACTAGCGGGGGATACGCAGTATTTT.

This rearrangement joins TRBV28 to TRBJ2-3; D is unresolved. CDR3 length: 13 amino acids. V lost 7 bases and J lost 3, with 11 bases in between. CDR1 is MDHEN, CDR2 SYDVKM, per germline. The CDR3 sequence is CASISSETDTQYF. The CDR3 DNA follows: TGTGCCAGCATTTCGAGCGAGACAGATACGCAGTATTTT.

The chain combines TRBV3-1 with TRBJ2-7; D tentatively reads TRBD1 or TRBD2 (5 bases each). The tail of the sequence fits TRBJ2-4 better, so the J call may be wrong. The germline V gene has CDR1 LGHDT and CDR2 YNNKEL (reference sequence). CDR3 length: 13 amino acids. CDR3 DNA sequence: TGTGCCAGCAGCCAAGGTGCAGGGACCATTCAGTACTTC. Its translation: CASSQGAGTIQYF.

This clonotype came up a few times. The chain uses TRBV7-2 and TRBJ2-3, with D possibly being TRBD1 (6 bases). Germline lookup yields CDR1 SGHTA and CDR2 FQGNSA. The ends were cut back, 3 bases at V and 0 bases at J, with 19 bases in the middle. The CDR3 runs 18 residues. The DNA of the CDR3 is TGTGCCAGCAGCTTCGGAACAGGGATGCGAAGTAGCACAGATACGCAGTATTTT. It yields the protein CASSFGTGMRSSTDTQYF.

The chain combines TRBV20-1 with TRBJ2-2, with TRBD1 matching 8 bases. This CDR3 contains 14 residues. CDR1 is DFQATT and CDR2 is SNEGSKA in the germline V gene (reference sequence). Unmatched junction bases numbered 7, after V lost 3 bases and J lost 7 bases. CDR3 DNA: TGCAGTGCTAGGCGAAACAGGGGGATCGGGGAGCTGTTTTTT. Protein: CSARRNRGIGELFF.

The J gene is TRBJ2-3, the V gene TRBV5-1, with 9 bases identical to TRBD2. The CDR3 is 15 residues long. Unmatched junction bases numbered 9, after V lost 4 bases and J lost 6 bases. Germline V lookup: CDR1 SGHRS, CDR2 YFSETQ. In DNA form, the CDR3 reads TGCGCCAGCAGCGGCTCCGGGACTAGCAGGGATACGCAGTATTTT. Protein product: CASSGSGTSRDTQYF. Filled out from reference TRBV5-1 and TRBJ2-3, the complete variable domain reads KAGVTQTPRYLIKTRGQQVTLSCSPISGHRSVSWYQQTPGQGLQFLFEYFSETQRNKGNFPGRFSGRQFSNSRSEMNVSTLELGDSALYLCASSGSGTSRDTQYFGPGTRLTVL.

This clonotype turned up a few times. The chain has TRBV4-3 and TRBJ2-7; a weak D match, TRBD1 (6 bases). The CDR3 is 15 residues long. With 0 bases removed from V and 3 bases from J, the gap between germline ends came to 12 bases. The germline CDR1 and CDR2 sequences are LGHNA and YSLEER. The CDR3 bases are TGCGCCAGCAGCCAAGACGGTACACAGGGCTACGAGCAGTACTTC. Translation gives CASSQDGTQGYEQYF.

The V and J genes are TRBV5-1 and TRBJ1-1; 7 bases line up with TRBD1. There are 14 residues in the CDR3. Germline V CDR1 and CDR2: SGHRS, YFSETQ. V lost 4 bases and J lost 3; bases outside the gene matches: 6. The CDR3 DNA follows: TGCGCCAGCAGCAACTCAGGGGGGTACACTGAAGCTTTCTTT. It encodes CASSNSGGYTEAFF.

The chain joins TRBV6-2 or TRBV6-3 to TRBJ1-2; D possibly corresponds to TRBD1 (5 bases). V lost 8 bases, J lost 3 bases, and 10 bases lay in between. Germline V CDR1 and CDR2: MNHEY, SVGEGT. This CDR3 has 12 residues. CDR3 amino acids: CASAGGDYGYTF. CDR3 in DNA: TGTGCCAGCGCGGGGGGGGACTATGGCTACACCTTC.

This clonotype was seen just once. The chain carries TRBV10-3 and TRBJ2-1; 9 nucleotides align to TRBD2. The DNA end is a closer match to TRBJ2-7, so the J assignment may be wrong. CDR1 is ENHRY and CDR2 is SYGVKD in the germline V gene. This CDR3 contains 15 residues. The CDR3 sequence: CAIGQAGGSYNEQYF. The CDR3 DNA sequence: TGTGCCATCGGTCAAGCGGGGGGCTCCTACAATGAGCAGTACTTC.

This clonotype was detected only a few times. This sequence joins TRBV25-1 and TRBJ2-7; no reliable D call. With 4 bases removed from V and 5 bases from J, the gap between germline ends came to 12 bases. The CDR3 is 13 residues long. CDR1 and CDR2 (germline): MGHDK, SYGVNS. The CDR3 nucleotides are TGTGCCAGCAGTGCCCTTCGTGTGGACGAGCAGTACTTC. It encodes CASSALRVDEQYF.

This clonotype was picked up a small number of times. This chain connects TRBV4-3 to TRBJ2-7, with D maybe TRBD1 (5 bases). CDR3 length: 15 residues. Trimming left V 4 bases short and J 4 bases short, with 17 bases between. Germline values: CDR1 LGHNA, CDR2 YSLEER. The CDR3 reads CASSLLARGKYEQYF. In DNA form, the CDR3 reads TGCGCCAGCAGCCTCCTGGCAAGGGGAAAGTACGAGCAGTACTTC.

A few counts support this clonotype. The gene calls are TRBV11-1 and TRBJ2-1; D remains unclear. CDR3 size: 16 residues. CDR1 and CDR2 (germline): SGHAT, FQDESV (reference sequence). The V end lost 5 bases, the J end lost 0 bases, and 14 bases lay between the germline ends. The CDR3 sequence is CASSPLGPSSYNEQFF. CDR3 DNA: TGTGCCAGCAGCCCTCTAGGGCCTAGCTCCTACAATGAGCAGTTCTTC.

CDR3 amino acids: CASSLGQDDYEQYF. CDR3 bases: TGTGCCAGCAGCTTAGGACAGGACGATTACGAGCAGTACTTC. The chain joins TRBV7-6 to TRBJ2-7; possibly TRBD1 for D (6 bases). The CDR3 is 14 amino acids. Trimming removed 1 base from V and 4 bases from J, with 11 bases in between. Germline V CDR1 and CDR2: SGHVS, FNYEAQ. Looking up the rest from reference TRBV7-6 and TRBJ2-7 gives the full variable domain: GAGVSQSPRYKVTKRGQDVALRCDPISGHVSLYWYRQALGQGPEFLTYFNYEAQQDKSGLPNDRFSAERPEGSISTLTIQRTEQRDSAMYRCASSLGQDDYEQYFGPGTRLTVT.

V is TRBV4-3 and J is TRBJ1-2; D is ambiguous. The CDR3 totals 14 residues. V was pared by 4 bases and J by 5 bases, with 14 bases between. Germline V gene sequence: CDR1 LGHNA, CDR2 YSLEER. The DNA of the CDR3 is TGCGCCAGCAGCCCTCGAACGGATCTTTATGGCTACACCTTC. Encoded protein: CASSPRTDLYGYTF.

This rearrangement joins TRBV9 to TRBJ2-1; 11 bases are shared with TRBD2. Germline values: CDR1 SGDLS, CDR2 YYNGEE. The CDR3 spans 18 residues. J lost 0 bases, V lost 1 base, and 6 bases had no gene match. The CDR3 DNA follows: TGTGCCAGCAGCGTAACTAGCGGGGGCAAACTCTCCTACAATGAGCAGTTCTTC. Translation: CASSVTSGGKLSYNEQFF.

CDR3 nucleotide sequence: TGTGCCAGCAGCCCCGCGGAATTCTACAATGAGCAGTTCTTC. Its translation is CASSPAEFYNEQFF. The genes are TRBV7-9 and TRBJ2-1; no definite D call. Germline CDR1 is SEHNR and CDR2 is FQNEAQ (reference sequence). The length of the CDR3 is 14 residues. The germline V and J ends were trimmed by 5 bases and 3 bases, with 11 bases remaining between them.

The rearrangement uses TRBV20-1 and TRBJ2-7; the D gene is possibly TRBD1 (6 bases). The CDR3 runs to 14 residues. Germline CDR1 DFQATT, CDR2 SNEGSKA (reference sequence). Trimming left V 0 bases short and J 0 bases short, with 9 bases between. The CDR3 DNA sequence: TGCAGTGCTAGAGAACCAGGGGCCTCCTACGAGCAGTACTTC. This gives the protein CSAREPGASYEQYF.

This chain uses TRBV2 with TRBJ2-6; 7 nucleotides match TRBD1. The CDR3 sequence is 19 residues long. V dropped 0 bases and J dropped 1; count of bases not matched to a gene: 9. Germline CDR1 and CDR2: SNHLY and FYNNEI. The CDR3 reads CASSEAWGTANSGANVLTF. The CDR3 nucleotides read TGTGCCAGCAGTGAAGCGTGGGGGACAGCAAATTCTGGGGCCAACGTCCTGACTTTC.

V gene TRBV28 combines with J gene TRBJ2-1, with a weak D call TRBD2 (7 bases). V gave up 4 bases and J gave up 2 bases, with 18 bases separating them. Germline CDR1 MDHEN, CDR2 SYDVKM. The CDR3 totals 17 residues. CDR3 bases: TGTGCCAGCAGTTCGCCCTTAGGGGGGGACGCCTACAATGAGCAGTTCTTC. Translating gives CASSSPLGGDAYNEQFF.

This clonotype appeared a few times. The chain employs TRBV6-2 or TRBV6-3 and TRBJ2-4, with TRBD1 identical over 7 bases. The J call may be wrong; the DNA end is better matched by TRBJ2-7. Germline values: CDR1 MNHEY, CDR2 SVGEGT. CDR3 length equals 14 residues. CDR3 nucleotide sequence: TGTGCCAGCAATACCCCGGGACAGACTTACGAGCAGTACTTC. Translation: CASNTPGQTYEQYF.

The gene calls are TRBV25-1 and TRBJ1-6, with D maybe TRBD1 (6 bases). With 2 bases removed from V and 13 bases from J, the gap between germline ends came to 18 bases. This CDR3 has 15 residues. The germline CDR1 and CDR2 sequences are MGHDK and SYGVNS. The CDR3 sequence is CASSEGVRGARPLHF. The CDR3 nucleotides read TGTGCCAGCAGTGAAGGCGTCCGGGGGGCTAGGCCCCTCCACTTT.

This clonotype was seen a single time. V usage is TRBV20-1 and J usage is TRBJ1-2; D is ambiguous. Trimming shortened V by 0 bases and J by 4 bases, and 12 bases separated the two germline ends. The CDR3 contains 14 residues. Per germline, CDR1 DFQATT and CDR2 SNEGSKA (reference sequence). In DNA form, the CDR3 reads TGCAGTGCTAGAGACCTTCGGGATTCCTATGGCTACACCTTC. Amino acids: CSARDLRDSYGYTF.

This clonotype showed up just once. The gene calls are TRBV28 and TRBJ2-4, with no clear D. The J call may not be correct, given that the DNA end is closer to TRBJ2-5. The V gene's germline CDR1 is MDHEN and CDR2 SYDVKM. This CDR3 comprises 14 residues. The CDR3 reads CASRDGFFGETQYF. The DNA of the CDR3 is TGTGCCAGCAGGGACGGGTTTTTCGGCGAGACCCAGTACTTC.

A few counts support this clonotype. The rearrangement joins TRBV20-1 to TRBJ2-7; tentatively, D is TRBD1 or TRBD2 (5 bases each). The CDR3 length is 15 residues. Per the germline V gene, CDR1 is DFQATT and CDR2 is SNEGSKA (reference sequence). Trimming pared 0 bases from V and 1 base from J, leaving 13 bases between. CDR3 residues: CSARDYGALSYEQYF. The DNA of the CDR3 is TGCAGTGCTAGAGATTACGGGGCCCTTTCCTACGAGCAGTACTTC.

The chain carries TRBV6-2 or TRBV6-3 and TRBJ2-5; D may correspond to TRBD1 or TRBD2 (5 bases each). CDR1 is MNHEY, CDR2 SVGEGT, per germline. The germline V and J ends were trimmed by 6 bases and 5 bases, with 16 bases remaining between them. This CDR3 contains 14 residues. Here the CDR3 DNA reads TGTGCCAGCAGCCGTAACCGGGGCGCCGAGACCCAGTACTTC. Its protein product is CASSRNRGAETQYF.

The chain recombines TRBV11-1 with TRBJ2-3; 11 nucleotides line up with TRBD2. From germline, CDR1 is SGHAT and CDR2 FQDESV (reference sequence). The CDR3 spans 16 residues. With 5 bases clipped from V and 4 bases from J, the junction kept 8 bases outside the gene matches. CDR3 protein: CASSPPGLAVADTQYF. The DNA of the CDR3 is TGTGCCAGCAGCCCACCGGGACTAGCGGTCGCAGATACGCAGTATTTT. Supplemented by reference TRBV11-1 and TRBJ2-3, the full variable domain reads EAEVAQSPRYKITEKSQAVAFWCDPISGHATLYWYRQILGQGPELLVQFQDESVVDDSQLPKDRFSAERLKGVDSTLKIQPAELGDSAMYLCASSPPGLAVADTQYFGPGTRLTVL.